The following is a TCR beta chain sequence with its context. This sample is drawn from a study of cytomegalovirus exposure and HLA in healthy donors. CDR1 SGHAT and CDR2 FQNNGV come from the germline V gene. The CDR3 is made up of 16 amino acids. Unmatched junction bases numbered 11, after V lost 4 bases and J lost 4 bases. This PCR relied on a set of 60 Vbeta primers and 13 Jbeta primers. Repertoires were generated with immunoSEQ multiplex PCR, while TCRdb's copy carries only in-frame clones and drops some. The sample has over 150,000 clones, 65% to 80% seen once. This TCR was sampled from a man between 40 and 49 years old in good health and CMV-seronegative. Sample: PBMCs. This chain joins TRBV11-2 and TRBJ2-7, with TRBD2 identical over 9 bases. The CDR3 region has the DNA TGTGCCAGCAGCTATGCCTCTAGCGGGAAGAAATACGAGCAGTACTTC. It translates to CASSYASSGKKYEQYF.